This T cell receptor beta chain was captured by sequencing in a study of T cell responses to AZD1222 COVID-19 vaccine. Study context: Recipients boosted at about 4 weeks or about 12 weeks are pooled.

The V gene's germline CDR1 is SGHTA and CDR2 FQGNSA. The CDR3 extends over 15 amino acids. With V trimmed by 5 bases and J by 4 bases, 6 bases remained unmatched. Some clones are missing from TCRdb's copy, which holds only in-frame ones; the method was immunoSEQ multiplex PCR. The sample shows about 98,000 clones, 84% of them seen only once. Findings and limits, study-wide: The donor cohort was predominantly white British with a female majority, and clonal diversity may have been underestimated. The number of AZD1222 recipients seropositive at baseline was only 5 to 7. When two AZD1222 doses had been given, Spike-specific TCR breadth and depth rose.

This clone was observed a single time. Its antigen is not identified. The source of this sequence is an adult in good health. The chain has TRBV7-2 and TRBJ2-1; 9 bases map to TRBD2. The source was peripheral blood, collected on day 0 of AZD1222 vaccination. The CDR3 is CASSPLAGKYNEQFF. The CDR3 DNA is TGTGCCAGCAGCCCGCTAGCGGGGAAGTACAATGAGCAGTTCTTC. The whole variable domain, remainder taken from reference TRBV7-2 and TRBJ2-1, is GAGVSQSPSNKVTEKGKDVELRCDPISGHTALYWYRQSLGQGLEFLIYFQGNSAPDKSGLPSDRFSAERTGGSVSTLTIQRTQQEDSAVYLCASSPLAGKYNEQFFGPGTRLTVL.